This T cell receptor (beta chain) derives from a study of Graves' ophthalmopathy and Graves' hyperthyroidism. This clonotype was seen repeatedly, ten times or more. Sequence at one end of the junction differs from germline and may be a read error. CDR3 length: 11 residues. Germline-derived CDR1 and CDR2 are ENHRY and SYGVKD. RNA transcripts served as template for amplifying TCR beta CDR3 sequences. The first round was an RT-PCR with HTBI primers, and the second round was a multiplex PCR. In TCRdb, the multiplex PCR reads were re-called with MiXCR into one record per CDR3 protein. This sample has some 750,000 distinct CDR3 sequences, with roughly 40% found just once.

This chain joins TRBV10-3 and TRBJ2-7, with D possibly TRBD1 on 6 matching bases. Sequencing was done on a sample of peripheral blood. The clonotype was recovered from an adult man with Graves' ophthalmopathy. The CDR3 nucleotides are TGTGCCAGCAGTCGACAGGTCGAGCAGTACTTC. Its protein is CASSRQVEQYF.